These 7 T cell receptor beta chains share one sample of origin, sequenced in a study of shared clonotypes between healthy human individuals. TCRdb's copy holds only in-frame clones and misses some; the assay was immunoSEQ multiplex PCR. This sample has 2.5 million or so clones; 90% to 95% occur once, and the top ten carry over 0.12%. Material for sequencing was naive CD4+ T cells sorted from blood. Subset indicated: CD45RA+ positively selected. Receptors originate from a man aged 18 to 29 in good health.

This chain connects TRBV5-6 to TRBJ2-3; the match to TRBD2 covers 8 bases. CDR1 SGHDT and CDR2 YYEEEE come from the germline V gene. V gave up 0 bases and J gave up 0 bases; unmatched junction bases: 3. The CDR3 sequence is 16 residues long. The CDR3: CASSLEERGSTDTQYF. The CDR3 nucleotides are TGTGCCAGCAGCTTGGAGGAGCGGGGGAGCACAGATACGCAGTATTTT.

This clone was seen only a few times. The chain has TRBV19 and TRBJ1-3, with a weak D call TRBD1 (6 bases). CDR3 length: 14 amino acids. With 3 bases removed from V and 0 bases from J, the gap between germline ends came to 6 bases. Germline V gene lookup returns CDR1 LNHDA and CDR2 SQIVND (reference sequence). Here the CDR3 reads CASSMDSSGNTIYF. In DNA form, the CDR3 reads TGTGCCAGTAGTATGGACAGCTCTGGAAACACCATATATTTT.

The chain carries TRBV6-1 and TRBJ1-5; D not certain. Germline CDR1 and CDR2: MNHNS and SASEGT. V shed 4 bases and J shed 2 bases, with 18 bases lying between them. There are 17 residues in the CDR3. CDR3 residues: CASSAIPLGKGNQPQHF. DNA of the CDR3: TGTGCCAGCAGTGCCATCCCCTTAGGGAAGGGCAATCAGCCCCAGCATTTT.

This chain joins TRBV19 and TRBJ2-3; 10 positions match TRBD1. In germline, CDR1 is LNHDA, CDR2 SQIVND (reference sequence). CDR3 length equals 15 residues. V lost 7 bases and J lost 2; bases outside the gene matches: 6. CDR3 sequence reads: CASNSGQGFTDTQYF. The CDR3 DNA reads TGTGCCAGTAACTCGGGACAGGGGTTCACAGATACGCAGTATTTT.

This chain uses TRBV7-9 with TRBJ2-2; 13 bases match TRBD2. V trimming: 5 bases; J trimming: 6 bases; junction bases outside the gene matches: 6. Germline CDR1 and CDR2: SEHNR and FQNEAQ (reference sequence). This CDR3 is built from 16 residues. CDR3 sequence reads: CASSRTSGGGSGELFF. As DNA, the CDR3 is TGTGCCAGCAGCAGGACTAGCGGGGGTGGTTCCGGGGAGCTGTTTTTT.

The V call is TRBV18, the J call TRBJ1-1; D is unresolved. From germline, CDR1 is KGHSH and CDR2 LQKENI. V lost 6 bases to trimming and J lost 1 base, with 9 bases between them. The CDR3 sequence is 13 residues long. CDR3 in DNA: TGTGCCAGCTCTCTTTATTGGAACACTGAAGCTTTCTTT. This sequence encodes CASSLYWNTEAFF.

The table lists this clone with a count of one. The chain uses TRBV28 and TRBJ2-7; 9 bases map to TRBD1. V gave up 7 bases and J gave up 5 bases; unmatched junction bases: 6. The length of the CDR3 is 13 residues. Germline CDR1 MDHEN, CDR2 SYDVKM. CDR3 coding DNA: TGTGCCAGCACCAAGGGACAGGGCGACGAGCAGTACTTC. Its translation is CASTKGQGDEQYF.